This T cell receptor (beta chain) was profiled in a study of blood T cells in healthy people across ages. Across the study: The template switching approach captured approximately one barcoded beta molecule for every two T cells.

The second PCR ran 7 to 11 cycles with a sample-barcoded 5' primer and J-beta primers. A single record per CDR3 protein comes from TCRdb applying MiXCR to the 5' RACE reads. The sample has 650,000 to 900,000 distinct CDR3 sequences, less than 80% seen once; the top ten hold roughly 26%. In germline, CDR1 is SGHDT, CDR2 YYEEEE. The CDR3 length is 15 residues. After removal of 0 bases from V and 3 bases from J, the junction contained 3 bases not matched to a gene. The chain joins TRBV5-6 to TRBJ2-7, with TRBD1 matching 10 bases. This TCR derives from a man aged 25 to 45 in good health. The sample consisted of blood. The CDR3 coding sequence is TGTGCCAGCAGCTTGGGACAGGGGGCTTTCTACGAGCAGTACTTC. This translates into CASSLGQGAFYEQYF.